This T cell receptor beta chain stems from a study of T cells in tuberculosis (dated by TCRdb to the late 2010s). With regard to the full study: To characterize T cells specific for the mycobacterial lipid antigen glucose monomycolate (GMM), the study used CD1B tetramers together with high-throughput TCR immunosequencing. PBMC from active tuberculosis patients were archived either before standard anti-tuberculosis treatment began or within 7 days of its start. In a South African clinical cohort, IGRA-negative adolescents, IGRA-positive adolescents with latent tuberculosis and adults with active tuberculosis were compared, with 9 to 10 people in each group.

A word on this clone: Its recognized antigen is unknown. The sample holds no much larger clone one base away, and base qualities are not on file.

The time point label here, explained by the study, means: new active TB diagnosis, blood taken before or within 7 days of starting treatment. The patients with active tuberculosis were newly diagnosed, HIV-seronegative South African adults aged 18 years or older. Confirmation of active tuberculosis came from positive sputum smear microscopy and/or a positive M. tuberculosis culture. Immunosequencing was performed on unsorted cryopreserved PBMC, with about 100,000 T cells per clinical donor covered on average. TCR libraries were generated with the immunoSEQ multiplex PCR assay, using TCR-beta and/or TCR-alpha/delta assays for each sample. The amplified TCR libraries were sequenced using the Illumina high-throughput platform. The study's own analysis went as follows. Clustering and dimensionality reduction were performed using pairwise TCRdist distances among GMM-specific receptors from ex vivo sorted or in vitro expanded T cells. Each clinical repertoire was scored by mean NN-distance, the average TCRdist to the nearest 10% of tetramer-positive reference sequences. To compute GEM TCR motif frequency, the fraction of unique TCRs matching known GEM sequences by V/J usage and CDR3 length was calculated. Active tuberculosis was classified by linear discriminant analysis with leave-one-out cross-validation, implemented in scikit-learn. The source is immuneACCESS, and TCRdb retained only in-frame sequences with V and J called. Part of the clones is not carried over; for the studies checked, unresolved V genes explain less than half of this, and the remainder is unexplained. From that table come the V and J calls and clone size; the DNA was used to work out D and trimming. This sample holds under 40,000 clones; 86% were observed only once. Less than 5.5% of the sample is in the top ten clones.

Study-level results and caveats: Compared with IGRA-negative controls, TCR-alpha repertoires from active tuberculosis had smaller mean NN-distances to GMM-specific TCRs, which suggests that these TCRs underwent clonal expansion. Shorter CDR3-alpha lengths in active tuberculosis patients partly drove the smaller NN-distances, and the TCR-beta difference was not statistically significant. With the diverse GMM-specific repertoire as input, a classifier achieved 85% to 90% accuracy (AUROC 0.90), whereas GEM motif frequencies as input gave under 75% accuracy. Clinical samples were selected based on which cryopreserved specimens were available, and the active tuberculosis cases were adults whereas the controls were adolescents.

V is clipped by 3 bases and J by 1 base, and the sequence between their germline boundaries is 13 bases long. CDR1 SGDLS and CDR2 YYNGEE were looked up in the germline V gene. From the cysteine through the phenylalanine, the CDR3 covers 15 amino acids. Just the 45-base CDR3 DNA is kept, in frame starting at base 1. The sequencing used PBMCs, collected at tuberculosis diagnosis. This TCR derives from an adult with tuberculosis. Here the chain combines TRBV9 and TRBJ1-1; a tentative D call is TRBD1 (6 bases match). The CDR3 amino acid sequence is: CASSGLGASNTEAFF. The nucleotide sequence is given as TGTGCCAGCAGCGGCCTGGGGGCATCGAACACTGAAGCTTTCTTT.